This record concerns one T cell receptor beta chain sequence. This sample stems from a study of beta chain features in type 1 diabetes. Sorted CD4+ subsets: naive, central memory, regulatory, stem cell-like memory (CD45RO/CCR7/CD25/CD127/CD95/CD27 panel). Sequenced material consisted of expressed TCRB transcripts (all of the isolated RNA was reverse transcribed). Data came from immunoSEQ multiplex PCR; TCRdb stores just in-frame clones and leaves some out. The profile shows approximately 38,000 clones, roughly 64% of them singletons. This sequence was found in a woman in her twenties or thirties in good health. The sequenced sample was Tregs from blood.

CDR3 residues: CASSGQGWVTGELFF. The CDR3 DNA reads TGTGCCAGTAGCGGACAGGGATGGGTCACCGGGGAGCTGTTTTTT. The chain is built from TRBV19 and TRBJ2-2, with TRBD1 matching 8 bases. CDR1 is LNHDA and CDR2 is SQIVND in the germline V gene (reference sequence). The trim removed 6 bases at V and 4 bases at J, leaving 7 bases unmatched. CDR3 size: 15 residues.